This T cell receptor (beta chain) was documented in a study of blood T cell repertoires in COVID-19. Study-level background: Researchers got acute and convalescent COVID-19 samples from the United States, Italy and Spain. Sample material is recorded as cDNA or gDNA derived from T cells, B-cell-depleted T cells, or PBMCs.

Authors' analysis steps: Estimates of nucleated cell counts were drawn from the amplification of reference gene primers. TCRdb's table, derived via immunoSEQ multiplex PCR, lists solely in-frame clones and lacks some. V and J calls and clone size are as listed in that table; D and trimming were resolved from the DNA. The repertoire holds around 200,000 clones, with around four fifths as singletons. V lost 4 bases, J lost 4 bases, and 7 bases stayed unmatched. Germline lookup yields CDR1 KGHDR and CDR2 SFDVKD. The CDR3 runs to 16 residues. The TCR comes from a man over 45 with active or convalescent COVID-19. The material sequenced was peripheral blood. The chain joins TRBV24-1 to TRBJ2-1; TRBD1 matches at 9 bases. CDR3 residues: CATSDPTGGGYNEQFF. CDR3 nucleotides: TGTGCCACCAGTGACCCTACAGGGGGCGGGTACAATGAGCAGTTCTTC.